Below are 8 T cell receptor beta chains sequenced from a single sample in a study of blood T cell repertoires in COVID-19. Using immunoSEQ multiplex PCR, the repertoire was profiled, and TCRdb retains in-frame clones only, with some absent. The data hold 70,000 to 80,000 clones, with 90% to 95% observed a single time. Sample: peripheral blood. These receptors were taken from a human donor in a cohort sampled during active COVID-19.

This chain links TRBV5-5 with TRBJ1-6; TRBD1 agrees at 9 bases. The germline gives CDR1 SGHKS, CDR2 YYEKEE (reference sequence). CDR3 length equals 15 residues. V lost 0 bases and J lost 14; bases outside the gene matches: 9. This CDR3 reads CASSLEGTGFYSLHF. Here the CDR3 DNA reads TGTGCCAGCAGCTTGGAGGGGACAGGGTTCTATTCCCTCCACTTT.

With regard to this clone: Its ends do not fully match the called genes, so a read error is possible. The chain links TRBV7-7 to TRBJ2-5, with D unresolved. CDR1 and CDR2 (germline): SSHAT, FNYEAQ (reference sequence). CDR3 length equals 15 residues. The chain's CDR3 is CASSPRPTLQETQYF. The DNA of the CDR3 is TGTGCTAGCAGCCCCCGCCCGACATTGCAAGAGACCCAGTACTTC.

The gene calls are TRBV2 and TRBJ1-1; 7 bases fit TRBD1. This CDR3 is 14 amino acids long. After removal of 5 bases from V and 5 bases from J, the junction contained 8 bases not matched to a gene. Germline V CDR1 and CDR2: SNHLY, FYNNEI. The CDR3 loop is CASSLYRGRTEAFF. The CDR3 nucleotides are TGTGCCAGCAGTCTTTACAGGGGAAGGACTGAAGCTTTCTTT.

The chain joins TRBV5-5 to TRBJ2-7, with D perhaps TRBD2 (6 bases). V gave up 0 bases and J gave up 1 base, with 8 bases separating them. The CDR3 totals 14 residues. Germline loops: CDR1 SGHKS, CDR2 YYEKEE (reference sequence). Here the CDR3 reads CASSLAAGSYEQYF. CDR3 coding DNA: TGTGCCAGCAGCTTGGCCGCGGGGTCCTACGAGCAGTACTTC.

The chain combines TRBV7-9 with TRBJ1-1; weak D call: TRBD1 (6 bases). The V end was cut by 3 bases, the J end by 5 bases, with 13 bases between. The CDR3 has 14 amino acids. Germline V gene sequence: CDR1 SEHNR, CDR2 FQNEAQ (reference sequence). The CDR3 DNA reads TGTGCCAGCAGCTTGTCGACAGGCGGGACTGAAGCTTTCTTT. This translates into CASSLSTGGTEAFF.

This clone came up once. CDR3 sequence: CASTRPTGPSGNTIYF. DNA for the CDR3: TGTGCCAGTACCCGCCCGACAGGGCCCTCTGGAAACACCATATATTTT. J is TRBJ1-3 and V is TRBV19; 7 bases line up with TRBD1. This CDR3 is 16 amino acids long. V trimming: 7 bases; J trimming: 0 bases; junction bases outside the gene matches: 9. Germline loops: CDR1 LNHDA, CDR2 SQIVND (reference sequence). Together with reference TRBV19 and TRBJ1-3, the CDR3 gives the full variable domain: DGGITQSPKYLFRKEGQNVTLSCEQNLNHDAMYWYRQDPGQGLRLIYYSQIVNDFQKGDIAEGYSVSREKKESFPLTVTSAQKNPTAFYLCASTRPTGPSGNTIYFGEGSWLTVV.

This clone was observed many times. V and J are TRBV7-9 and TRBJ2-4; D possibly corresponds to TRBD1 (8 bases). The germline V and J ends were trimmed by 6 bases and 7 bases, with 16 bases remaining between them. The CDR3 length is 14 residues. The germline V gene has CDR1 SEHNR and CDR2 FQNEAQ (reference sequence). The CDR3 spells CASRPGQGGNIQYF. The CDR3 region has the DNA TGTGCCAGCAGGCCTGGACAGGGAGGGAACATTCAGTACTTC.

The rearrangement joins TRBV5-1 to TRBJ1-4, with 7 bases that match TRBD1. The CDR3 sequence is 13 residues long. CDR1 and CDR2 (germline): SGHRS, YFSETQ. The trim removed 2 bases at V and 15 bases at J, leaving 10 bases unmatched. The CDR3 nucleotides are TGCGCCAGCAGCTTAGGGACAGAAGACTCCGTGTTTTTT. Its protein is CASSLGTEDSVFF. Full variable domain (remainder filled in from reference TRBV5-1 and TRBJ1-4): KAGVTQTPRYLIKTRGQQVTLSCSPISGHRSVSWYQQTPGQGLQFLFEYFSETQRNKGNFPGRFSGRQFSNSRSEMNVSTLELGDSALYLCASSLGTEDSVFFGSGTQLSVL.